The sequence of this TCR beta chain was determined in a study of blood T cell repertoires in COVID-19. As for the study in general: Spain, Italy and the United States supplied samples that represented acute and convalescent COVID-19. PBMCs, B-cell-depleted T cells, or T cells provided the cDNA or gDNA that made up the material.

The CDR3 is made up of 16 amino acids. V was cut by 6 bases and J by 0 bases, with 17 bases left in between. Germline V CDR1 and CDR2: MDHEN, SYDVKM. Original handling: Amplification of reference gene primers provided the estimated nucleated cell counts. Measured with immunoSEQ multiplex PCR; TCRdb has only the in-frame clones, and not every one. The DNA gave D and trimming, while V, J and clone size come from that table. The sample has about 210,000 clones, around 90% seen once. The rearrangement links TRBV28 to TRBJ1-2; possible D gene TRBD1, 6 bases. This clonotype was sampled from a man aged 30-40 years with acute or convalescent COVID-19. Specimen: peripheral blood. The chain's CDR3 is CASRNNRVGANYGYTF. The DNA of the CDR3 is TGTGCCAGCAGAAACAACAGGGTCGGAGCTAACTATGGCTACACCTTC.